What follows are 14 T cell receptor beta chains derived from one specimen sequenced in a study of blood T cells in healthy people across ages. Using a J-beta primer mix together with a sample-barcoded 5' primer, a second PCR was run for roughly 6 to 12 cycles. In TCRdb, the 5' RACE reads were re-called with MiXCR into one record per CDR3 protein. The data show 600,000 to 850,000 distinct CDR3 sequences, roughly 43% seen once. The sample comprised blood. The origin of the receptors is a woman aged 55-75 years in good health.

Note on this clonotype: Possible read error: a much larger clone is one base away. The CDR3 nucleotides are TGTGCCGTCAGTCGTGAGGACACCACAGATACGCAGTATTTT. Protein sequence: CAVSREDTTDTQYF. The gene calls are TRBV10-3 and TRBJ2-3, with D maybe TRBD1 (5 bases). Per germline, CDR1 ENHRY and CDR2 SYGVKD. The CDR3 has 14 residues.

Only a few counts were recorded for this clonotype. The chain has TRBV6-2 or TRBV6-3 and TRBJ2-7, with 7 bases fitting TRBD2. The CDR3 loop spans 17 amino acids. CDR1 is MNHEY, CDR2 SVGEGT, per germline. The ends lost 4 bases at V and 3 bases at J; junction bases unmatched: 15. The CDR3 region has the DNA TGTGCCAGCAGTTCCTCTTCCATAGTCCGGGGGGTCTACGAGCAGTACTTC. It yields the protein CASSSSSIVRGVYEQYF.

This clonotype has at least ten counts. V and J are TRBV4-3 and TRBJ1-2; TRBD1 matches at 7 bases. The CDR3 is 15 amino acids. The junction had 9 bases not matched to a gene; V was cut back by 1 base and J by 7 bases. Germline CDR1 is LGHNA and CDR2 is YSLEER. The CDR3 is CASSQVSSGGLGYTF. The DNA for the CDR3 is TGCGCCAGCAGCCAAGTCTCTTCAGGGGGGCTTGGCTACACCTTC.

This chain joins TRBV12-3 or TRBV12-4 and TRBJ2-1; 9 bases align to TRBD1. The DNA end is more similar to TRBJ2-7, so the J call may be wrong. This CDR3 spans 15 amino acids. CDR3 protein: CASSLDRGSYNEQYF. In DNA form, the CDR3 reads TGTGCCAGCAGTTTGGACAGGGGCTCCTACAATGAGCAGTACTTC.

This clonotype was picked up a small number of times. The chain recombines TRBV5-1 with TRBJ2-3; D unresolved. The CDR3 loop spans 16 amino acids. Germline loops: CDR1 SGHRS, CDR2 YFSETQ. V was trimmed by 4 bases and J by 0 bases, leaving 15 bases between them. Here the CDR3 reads CASSRKTASSTDTQYF. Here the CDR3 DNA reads TGCGCCAGCAGCCGGAAGACCGCGAGTAGCACAGATACGCAGTATTTT.

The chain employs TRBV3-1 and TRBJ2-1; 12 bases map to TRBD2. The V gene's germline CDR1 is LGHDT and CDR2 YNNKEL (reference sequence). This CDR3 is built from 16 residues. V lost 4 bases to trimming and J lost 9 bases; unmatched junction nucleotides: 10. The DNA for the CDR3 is TGTGCCAGCAGCCCATTCGGGGCTAGCGGGAGGGGTGAGCAGTTCTTC. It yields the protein CASSPFGASGRGEQFF.

The CDR3 loop reads CSARDLPVGQFF. CDR3 bases: TGCAGTGCTAGAGACCTGCCCGTAGGACAGTTCTTC. The V and J genes are TRBV20-1 and TRBJ2-1; D is uncertain. The V end was cut by 0 bases, the J end by 13 bases, with 13 bases between. The CDR3 length is 12 residues. Germline assignment: CDR1 DFQATT and CDR2 SNEGSKA (reference sequence).

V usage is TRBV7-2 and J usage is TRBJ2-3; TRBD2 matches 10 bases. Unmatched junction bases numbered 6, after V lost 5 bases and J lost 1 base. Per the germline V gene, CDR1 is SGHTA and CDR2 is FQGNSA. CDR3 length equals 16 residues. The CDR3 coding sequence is TGTGCCAGCAGCACCTGGACTAGCGGCCGCACAGATACGCAGTATTTT. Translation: CASSTWTSGRTDTQYF.

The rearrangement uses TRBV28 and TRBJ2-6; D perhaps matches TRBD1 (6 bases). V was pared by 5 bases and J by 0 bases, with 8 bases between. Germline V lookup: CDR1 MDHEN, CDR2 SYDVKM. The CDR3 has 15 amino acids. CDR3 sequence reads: CASSKDSSGANVLTF. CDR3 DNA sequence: TGTGCCAGCAGTAAGGACAGCTCTGGGGCCAACGTCCTGACTTTC. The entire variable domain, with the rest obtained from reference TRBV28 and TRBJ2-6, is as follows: DVKVTQSSRYLVKRTGEKVFLECVQDMDHENMFWYRQDPGLGLRLIYFSYDVKMKEKGDIPEGYSVSREKKERFSLILESASTNQTSMYLCASSKDSSGANVLTFGAGSRLTVL.

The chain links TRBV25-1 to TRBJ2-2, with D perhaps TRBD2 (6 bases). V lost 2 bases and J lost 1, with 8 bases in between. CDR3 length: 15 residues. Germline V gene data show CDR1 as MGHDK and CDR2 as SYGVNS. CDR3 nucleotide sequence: TGTGCCAGCAGTGAAGGACTAAAGAACACCGGGGAGCTGTTTTTT. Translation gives CASSEGLKNTGELFF. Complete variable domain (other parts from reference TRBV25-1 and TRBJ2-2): EADIYQTPRYLVIGTGKKITLECSQTMGHDKMYWYQQDPGMELHLIHYSYGVNSTEKGDLSSESTVSRIRTEHFPLTLESARPSHTSQYLCASSEGLKNTGELFFGEGSRLTVL.

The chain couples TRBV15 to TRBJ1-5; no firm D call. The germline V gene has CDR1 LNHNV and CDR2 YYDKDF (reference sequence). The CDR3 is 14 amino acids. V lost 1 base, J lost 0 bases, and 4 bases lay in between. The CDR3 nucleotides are TGTGCCACCAGCAGAGCCGGTAGCAATCAGCCCCAGCATTTT. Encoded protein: CATSRAGSNQPQHF.

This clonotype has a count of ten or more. CDR3 loop: CASSVLLAGSYNEQFF. The CDR3 DNA sequence: TGTGCCAGCAGCGTATTACTAGCGGGTTCCTACAATGAGCAGTTCTTC. The chain links TRBV9 to TRBJ2-1; 9 positions agree with TRBD2. Trimming at V came to 1 base and at J to 1 base, leaving 3 bases not matched to a gene. CDR3 length: 16 amino acids. The germline V gene has CDR1 SGDLS and CDR2 YYNGEE.

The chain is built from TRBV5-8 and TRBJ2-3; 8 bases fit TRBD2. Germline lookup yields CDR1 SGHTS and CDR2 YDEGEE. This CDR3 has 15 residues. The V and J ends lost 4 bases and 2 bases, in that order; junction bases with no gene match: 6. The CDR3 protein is CASSHGGDLTDTQYF. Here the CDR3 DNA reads TGTGCCAGCAGCCACGGGGGGGACCTCACAGATACGCAGTATTTT.

The CDR3 loop reads CASSLVISGRYEQYF. The CDR3 bases are TGTGCCAGCAGCTTGGTGATTAGCGGGAGGTACGAGCAGTACTTC. V usage is TRBV5-6 and J usage is TRBJ2-7, with 10 nucleotides matching TRBD2. V lost 0 bases, J lost 4 bases, and 4 bases stayed unmatched. This CDR3 has 15 amino acids. CDR1 is SGHDT and CDR2 is YYEEEE in the germline V gene.